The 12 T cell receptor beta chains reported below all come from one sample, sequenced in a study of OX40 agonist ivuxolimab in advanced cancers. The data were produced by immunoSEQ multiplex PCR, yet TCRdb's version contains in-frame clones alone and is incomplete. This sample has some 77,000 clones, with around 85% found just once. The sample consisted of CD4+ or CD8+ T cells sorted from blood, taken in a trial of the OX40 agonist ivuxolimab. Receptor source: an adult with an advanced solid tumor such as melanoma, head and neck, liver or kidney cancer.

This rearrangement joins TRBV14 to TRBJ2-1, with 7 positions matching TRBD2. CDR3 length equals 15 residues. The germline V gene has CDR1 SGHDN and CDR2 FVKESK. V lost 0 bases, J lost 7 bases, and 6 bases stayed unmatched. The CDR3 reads CASSQDRRTRNEQFF. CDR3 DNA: TGTGCCAGCAGCCAAGATCGGAGGACTAGGAATGAGCAGTTCTTC.

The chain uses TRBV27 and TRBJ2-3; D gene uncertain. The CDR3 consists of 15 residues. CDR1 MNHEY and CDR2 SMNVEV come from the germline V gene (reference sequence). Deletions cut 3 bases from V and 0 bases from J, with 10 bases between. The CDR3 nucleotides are TGTGCCAGCAGTTTCCTTTCTACTAGCACAGATACGCAGTATTTT. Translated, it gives CASSFLSTSTDTQYF.

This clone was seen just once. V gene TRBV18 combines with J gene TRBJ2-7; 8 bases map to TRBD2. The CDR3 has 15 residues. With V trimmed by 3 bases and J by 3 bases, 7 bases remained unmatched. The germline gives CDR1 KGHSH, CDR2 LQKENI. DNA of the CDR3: TGTGCCAGCTCACCCGGGGGGGGCGTTAACTACGAGCAGTACTTC. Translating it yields CASSPGGGVNYEQYF.

The CDR3 nucleotides read TGTGCTAGTGGTTTGTCCAGGACTAGCAATCAGCCCCAGCATTTT. It yields the protein CASGLSRTSNQPQHF. The rearrangement uses TRBV12-5 and TRBJ1-5; D gene unclear. V lost 2 bases and J lost 0, with 8 bases in between. This CDR3 spans 15 amino acids. Germline V CDR1 and CDR2: LGHNT, FRNRAP.

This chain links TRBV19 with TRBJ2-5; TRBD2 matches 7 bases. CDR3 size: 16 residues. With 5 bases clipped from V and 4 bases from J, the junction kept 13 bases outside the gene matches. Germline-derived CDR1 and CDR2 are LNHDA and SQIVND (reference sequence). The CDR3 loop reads CASSPRTGEGPETQYF. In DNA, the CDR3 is TGTGCCAGTAGTCCCCGCACGGGGGAGGGTCCAGAGACCCAGTACTTC.

This CDR3 is CASSTLGGTEAFF. CDR3 nucleotides: TGTGCCAGCAGCACATTAGGGGGGACTGAAGCTTTCTTT. This sequence joins TRBV6-1 and TRBJ1-1; tentatively, D is TRBD1 (6 bases). With 6 bases removed from V and 5 bases from J, the gap between germline ends came to 13 bases. The CDR3 runs to 13 residues. Germline assignment: CDR1 MNHNS and CDR2 SASEGT.

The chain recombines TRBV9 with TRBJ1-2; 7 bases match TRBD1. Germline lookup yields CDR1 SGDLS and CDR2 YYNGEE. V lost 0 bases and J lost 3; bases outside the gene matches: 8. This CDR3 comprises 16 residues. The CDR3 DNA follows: TGTGCCAGCAGCGTAGCTAGGGACAGAGAAGACTATGGCTACACCTTC. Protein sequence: CASSVARDREDYGYTF. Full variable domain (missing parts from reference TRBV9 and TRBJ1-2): DSGVTQTPKHLITATGQRVTLRCSPRSGDLSVYWYQQSLDQGLQFLIQYYNGEERAKGNILERFSAQQFPDLHSELNLSSLELGDSALYFCASSVARDREDYGYTFGSGTRLTVV.

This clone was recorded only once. CDR3 sequence reads: CASSLARGAGELFF. CDR3 in DNA: TGTGCCAGCAGCTTAGCCCGTGGAGCCGGGGAGCTGTTTTTT. V is TRBV7-9 and J is TRBJ2-2; no firm D call. Deletions cut 0 bases from V and 6 bases from J, with 8 bases between. The V gene's germline CDR1 is SEHNR and CDR2 FQNEAQ (reference sequence). The length of the CDR3 is 14 residues.

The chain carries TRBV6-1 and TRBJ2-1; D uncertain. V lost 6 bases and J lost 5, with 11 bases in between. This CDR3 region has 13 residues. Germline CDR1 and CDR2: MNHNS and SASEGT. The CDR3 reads CASSFLENNEQFF. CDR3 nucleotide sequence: TGTGCCAGCAGCTTTCTAGAAAACAATGAGCAGTTCTTC.

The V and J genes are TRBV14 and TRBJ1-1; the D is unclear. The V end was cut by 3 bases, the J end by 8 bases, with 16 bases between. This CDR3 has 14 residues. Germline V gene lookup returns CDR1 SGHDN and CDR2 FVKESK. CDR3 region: CASSHGGSLEEAFF. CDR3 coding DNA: TGTGCCAGCAGCCACGGTGGCTCCCTAGAAGAAGCTTTCTTT.

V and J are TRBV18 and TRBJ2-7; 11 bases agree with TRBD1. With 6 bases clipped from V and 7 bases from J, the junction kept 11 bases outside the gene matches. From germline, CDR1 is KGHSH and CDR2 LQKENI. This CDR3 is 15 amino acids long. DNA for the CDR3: TGTGCCAGCTCGCCCACCGGGACAGGGGGTTATGAGCAGTACTTC. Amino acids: CASSPTGTGGYEQYF.

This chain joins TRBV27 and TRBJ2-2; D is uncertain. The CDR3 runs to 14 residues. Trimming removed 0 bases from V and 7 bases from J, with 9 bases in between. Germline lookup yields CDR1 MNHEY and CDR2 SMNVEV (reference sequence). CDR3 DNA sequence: TGTGCCAGCAGTTTATCGAACTATATCGGGGAGCTGTTTTTT. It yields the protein CASSLSNYIGELFF.